Each of the 32 T cell receptor beta chains below was sequenced from the same sample in a study of T cells in Graves' hyperthyroidism and ophthalmopathy. There were TCR beta CDR3 regions amplified from RNA transcripts. HTBI primers drove first-round RT-PCR of the TCR CDR3. One entry per CDR3 protein results from TCRdb running MiXCR on the multiplex PCR reads. In the table there are 90,000 to 120,000 distinct CDR3 sequences, approximately 15% of which are singletons. Sequences were obtained from blood. The source is a woman aged 45-59 years with Graves' hyperthyroidism.

This clonotype has more than one count but fewer than ten. V gene TRBV5-1 combines with J gene TRBJ1-6, with D perhaps TRBD1 (6 bases). Trimming removed 7 bases from V and 7 bases from J, with 12 bases in between. The germline V gene encodes CDR1 SGHRS and CDR2 YFSETQ. This CDR3 is built from 13 residues. The CDR3 loop is CASLTGPNSPLHF. CDR3 nucleotide sequence: TGCGCCAGCTTGACAGGACCGAATTCACCCCTCCACTTT. The complete variable domain, with remaining parts taken from reference TRBV5-1 and TRBJ1-6, reads KAGVTQTPRYLIKTRGQQVTLSCSPISGHRSVSWYQQTPGQGLQFLFEYFSETQRNKGNFPGRFSGRQFSNSRSEMNVSTLELGDSALYLCASLTGPNSPLHFGNGTRLTVT.

This clonotype was seen repeatedly, ten times or more. The chain recombines TRBV12-3 or TRBV12-4 with TRBJ2-7; D might be TRBD1 (6 bases). V was trimmed by 6 bases and J by 0 bases, leaving 21 bases between them. CDR3 size: 17 residues. The CDR3 region has the DNA TGTGCCAGCAGAACAACGTCGGACAGCGAGAGCTCCTACGAGCAGTACGTC. It translates to CASRTTSDSESSYEQYV.

At least ten counts were recorded for this clonotype. J is TRBJ2-3 and V is TRBV13; 8 positions agree with TRBD1. Germline loops: CDR1 PRHDT, CDR2 FYEKMQ (reference sequence). The CDR3 sequence is 16 residues long. V lost 5 bases, J lost 4 bases, and 11 bases stayed unmatched. Here the CDR3 DNA reads TGTGCCAGCAGCAACCGGACAGGGCAGGGGGCAGATACGCAGTATTTT. This sequence encodes CASSNRTGQGADTQYF.

There are many counts of this clonotype. The chain couples TRBV20-1 to TRBJ1-2, with D possibly being TRBD1 (6 bases). CDR3 length: 11 amino acids. The germline V gene has CDR1 DFQATT and CDR2 SNEGSKA (reference sequence). The germline V and J ends were trimmed by 7 bases and 8 bases, with 14 bases remaining between them. The CDR3 is CSGKGGTGYTF. CDR3 bases: TGCAGTGGGAAAGGGGGGACGGGCTACACCTTC.

In its sample, this clonotype was seen many times. The chain joins TRBV20-1 to TRBJ2-5; the match to TRBD2 covers 10 bases. The J segment lost 5 bases and the V segment lost 0 bases, leaving 3 bases of the junction unmatched. The germline V gene encodes CDR1 DFQATT and CDR2 SNEGSKA (reference sequence). CDR3 length: 14 amino acids. CDR3 bases: TGCAGTGCTAGAGAGGGGACTAGCGATGAGACCCAGTACTTC. It encodes CSAREGTSDETQYF.

This clonotype was found many times. The chain carries TRBV7-2 and TRBJ1-2; D is unresolved. Looked up from germline, CDR1 is SGHTA and CDR2 is FQGNSA. Trimming cost V 1 base and J 9 bases, with 18 bases left between them. The CDR3 runs to 15 residues. CDR3 region: CASSLEFFGQFSYTF. CDR3 sequence (DNA): TGTGCCAGCAGCTTAGAGTTTTTCGGGCAGTTCAGCTACACCTTC.

This clonotype has more than one count but fewer than ten. J is TRBJ2-5 and V is TRBV19, with D possibly TRBD1 on 5 matching bases. Germline V gene sequence: CDR1 LNHDA, CDR2 SQIVND (reference sequence). Trimming took 5 bases from V and 3 from J, leaving 22 bases between them. This CDR3 has 17 residues. CDR3 DNA: TGTGCCAGTAGTCATTGGTCAGGGTTGTTAAGTGAAGAGACCCAGTACTTC. Translated: CASSHWSGLLSEETQYF.

This clonotype was counted only a few times. The chain uses TRBV28 and TRBJ2-5, with 9 bases fitting TRBD1. Unmatched junction bases numbered 5, after V lost 5 bases and J lost 4 bases. CDR1 is MDHEN, CDR2 SYDVKM, per germline. This CDR3 comprises 14 residues. The CDR3 coding sequence is TGTGCCAGCAGTGAACAGGGGGCGTCAGAGACCCAGTACTTC. It codes for CASSEQGASETQYF.

Ten or more counts support this clonotype. The chain carries TRBV18 and TRBJ2-7; 7 bases agree with TRBD1. Germline trimming cut 6 bases from V and 2 bases from J; bases unmatched to any gene: 7. The CDR3 contains 14 residues. CDR1 and CDR2 from the germline V gene are KGHSH and LQKENI. The CDR3 reads CASSDMGQTYEQYF. DNA for the CDR3: TGTGCCAGCTCGGACATGGGACAGACCTACGAGCAGTACTTC.

This clonotype was counted at least ten times. This chain uses TRBV6-1 with TRBJ1-4; a possible D gene is TRBD1 (5 bases). V was shortened by 5 bases and J by 0 bases, with 13 bases between the two germline ends. Germline V lookup: CDR1 MNHNS, CDR2 SASEGT. The CDR3 runs to 16 residues. The DNA for the CDR3 is TGTGCCAGCAGTCTTCAGGGTTTAGCAACTAATGAAAAACTGTTTTTT. Encoded protein: CASSLQGLATNEKLFF.

This clonotype was seen repeatedly, ten times or more. The rearrangement joins TRBV18 to TRBJ2-5, with D unclear. This CDR3 comprises 15 residues. The germline gives CDR1 KGHSH, CDR2 LQKENI. Deletions cut 0 bases from V and 5 bases from J, with 13 bases between. The CDR3 region has the DNA TGTGCCAGCTCACCACCGAAGGGTCCAGCCGAGACCCAGTACTTC. Translation: CASSPPKGPAETQYF.

This clonotype was picked up a small number of times. The chain recombines TRBV7-2 with TRBJ2-1; TRBD2 agrees at 7 bases. The CDR3 spans 16 residues. Germline V gene sequence: CDR1 SGHTA, CDR2 FQGNSA. Unmatched junction bases numbered 10, after V lost 0 bases and J lost 8 bases. In nucleotides, the CDR3 is TGTGCCAGCAGCTTAGCCGGCGGGAGTAGGGGCGATGAGCAGTTCTTC. This codes for CASSLAGGSRGDEQFF. Combining the CDR3 with reference TRBV7-2 and TRBJ2-1 gives the whole variable domain GAGVSQSPSNKVTEKGKDVELRCDPISGHTALYWYRQSLGQGLEFLIYFQGNSAPDKSGLPSDRFSAERTGGSVSTLTIQRTQQEDSAVYLCASSLAGGSRGDEQFFGPGTRLTVL.

This clonotype showed up many times. The chain couples TRBV5-1 to TRBJ2-2, with TRBD1 matching 8 bases. Per germline, CDR1 SGHRS and CDR2 YFSETQ. This CDR3 has 16 amino acids. V lost 0 bases and J lost 1; bases outside the gene matches: 2. The CDR3 region has the DNA TGCGCCAGCAGCTTGGCCGGGACAGGGAACACCGGGGAGCTGTTTTTT. Its translation is CASSLAGTGNTGELFF.

This sequence joins TRBV10-3 and TRBJ2-7, with no clear D. The CDR3 runs to 12 residues. Germline V gene sequence: CDR1 ENHRY, CDR2 SYGVKD. Trimming removed 3 bases from V and 6 bases from J, with 9 bases in between. In DNA, the CDR3 is TGTGCCATCAGTGAAACTCGTAGCGAGCAGTACTTC. The encoded protein is CAISETRSEQYF.

The sample holds many counts of this clonotype. V usage is TRBV6-1 and J usage is TRBJ1-1; tentative D call: TRBD1 (5 bases). Germline-derived CDR1 and CDR2 are MNHNS and SASEGT. The CDR3 has 12 residues. The V end lost 7 bases, the J end lost 4 bases, and 10 bases lay between the germline ends. The CDR3 sequence: CASTRGGTEAFF. The CDR3 coding sequence is TGTGCCAGCACGCGGGGGGGCACTGAAGCTTTCTTT.

This clonotype was observed many times. The genes are TRBV11-2 and TRBJ2-2; unclear D gene. CDR3 length equals 14 residues. Trimming pared 0 bases from V and 5 bases from J, leaving 7 bases between. Germline CDR1 reads SGHAT; CDR2 reads FQNNGV. For the CDR3, the DNA is TGTGCCAGCAGCTTAGATCGGATTACCGGGGAGCTGTTTTTT. Translated: CASSLDRITGELFF.

In its sample, this clonotype was seen many times. This chain uses TRBV10-1 with TRBJ2-3; TRBD1 agrees at 8 bases. This CDR3 has 15 amino acids. J lost 5 bases, V lost 3 bases, and 7 bases had no gene match. Germline V gene sequence: CDR1 WNHNN, CDR2 SYGVQD (reference sequence). CDR3 sequence reads: CASSDPGQGRDTQYF. The CDR3 DNA sequence: TGCGCCAGCAGTGACCCCGGACAGGGTCGAGATACGCAGTATTTT.

There are many counts of this clonotype. The chain combines TRBV24-1 with TRBJ2-4, with 7 bases identical to TRBD1. Germline values: CDR1 KGHDR, CDR2 SFDVKD. Trimming took 4 bases from V and 6 from J; bases not matched to a gene: 11. The CDR3 is 16 amino acids. The chain's CDR3 is CATSEGQPGLGNIQYF. The CDR3 bases are TGTGCCACCAGTGAGGGACAGCCCGGCCTTGGAAACATTCAGTACTTC.

Ten or more counts support this clonotype. The chain employs TRBV6-1 and TRBJ1-1, with TRBD1 matching 9 bases. CDR3 length: 15 residues. CDR1 MNHNS and CDR2 SASEGT come from the germline V gene. Germline trimming cut 5 bases from V and 2 bases from J; bases unmatched to any gene: 6. The DNA of the CDR3 is TGTGCCAGCAGTCTTCAACAGGGGGCTAACACTGAAGCTTTCTTT. Residues: CASSLQQGANTEAFF.

This clonotype was recorded at least ten times. Sequence at one end of the junction differs from germline and may be a read error. The V gene is TRBV28, the J gene TRBJ2-3; D might be TRBD1 (6 bases). CDR1 is MDHEN, CDR2 SYDVKM, per germline. The CDR3 contains 14 residues. The CDR3 DNA follows: TGTGCCAGCAGTCCGGACAGACTCACAGATACACAGTATTTT. Encoded protein: CASSPDRLTDTQYF.

This clonotype was recorded many times. The J gene is TRBJ2-1, the V gene TRBV3-1; TRBD2 matches 12 bases. The CDR3 loop spans 16 amino acids. Germline CDR1 LGHDT, CDR2 YNNKEL (reference sequence). V trimming: 4 bases; J trimming: 6 bases; junction bases outside the gene matches: 7. The DNA of the CDR3 is TGTGCCAGCAGCCGCTCTAGCGGGGGGGGACGCAATGAGCAGTTCTTC. It translates to CASSRSSGGGRNEQFF.

This clonotype appeared a few times. This sequence joins TRBV7-8 and TRBJ2-7; D unresolved. Trimming shortened V by 5 bases and J by 0 bases, and 5 bases separated the two germline ends. Germline lookup yields CDR1 SGHVS and CDR2 FQNEAQ. CDR3 size: 12 residues. CDR3 nucleotides: TGTGCCAGCAGCATAAGCTCCTACGAGCAGTACTTC. It specifies CASSISSYEQYF.

Only a few counts were recorded for this clonotype. The V gene is TRBV18, the J gene TRBJ2-5; 8 nucleotides match TRBD1. CDR3 length: 15 amino acids. The J segment lost 5 bases and the V segment lost 5 bases, leaving 10 bases of the junction unmatched. The germline CDR1 and CDR2 sequences are KGHSH and LQKENI. The CDR3 here is CASSTDRVRLETQYF. CDR3 bases: TGTGCCAGCTCAACGGACAGGGTTAGGTTGGAGACCCAGTACTTC.

This clonotype was counted ten times or more. This chain joins TRBV28 and TRBJ1-3, with 7 bases aligning to TRBD1. Trimming at V came to 6 bases and at J to 4 bases, leaving 9 bases not matched to a gene. CDR3 size: 15 residues. Germline lookup yields CDR1 MDHEN and CDR2 SYDVKM. The CDR3 here is CASSLDRATGNTIYF. CDR3 bases: TGTGCCAGCAGCCTAGACAGGGCCACCGGAAACACCATATATTTT.

This clonotype was picked up many times. The CDR3 loop is CASSVSSGAEAFF. Here the CDR3 DNA reads TGTGCCAGCAGCGTCAGTTCAGGGGCCGAAGCTTTCTTT. The chain employs TRBV9 and TRBJ1-1; a weak D match, TRBD1 (6 bases). The germline V gene has CDR1 SGDLS and CDR2 YYNGEE. This CDR3 contains 13 residues. Trimming removed 2 bases from V and 8 bases from J, with 13 bases in between.

This chain joins TRBV2 and TRBJ2-1; 9 bases agree with TRBD2. This CDR3 spans 13 amino acids. CDR1 is SNHLY and CDR2 is FYNNEI in the germline V gene. The trim removed 7 bases at V and 2 bases at J, leaving 0 bases unmatched. CDR3 loop: CASIAGAYNEQFF. The CDR3 DNA reads TGTGCCAGCATAGCGGGGGCCTACAATGAGCAGTTCTTC.

The CDR3: CASSATGTDRGRPQHF. As DNA, the CDR3 is TGTGCCAGCAGTGCCACCGGGACTGACCGGGGGAGGCCCCAGCATTTT. The J gene is TRBJ1-5, the V gene TRBV28; a possible D gene is TRBD1 (5 bases). Trimming left V 5 bases short and J 9 bases short, with 23 bases between. The germline CDR1 and CDR2 sequences are MDHEN and SYDVKM. There are 16 residues in the CDR3. Full variable domain (rest looked up from reference TRBV28 and TRBJ1-5): DVKVTQSSRYLVKRTGEKVFLECVQDMDHENMFWYRQDPGLGLRLIYFSYDVKMKEKGDIPEGYSVSREKKERFSLILESASTNQTSMYLCASSATGTDRGRPQHFGDGTRLSIL.

In this sample, this clonotype turned up many times. The V gene is TRBV7-9, the J gene TRBJ2-1; D is possibly TRBD2 (6 bases). Germline assignment: CDR1 SEHNR and CDR2 FQNEAQ (reference sequence). The CDR3 is made up of 13 amino acids. Trimming removed 5 bases from V and 6 bases from J, with 11 bases in between. The CDR3 spells CASSRGTANEQFF. CDR3 DNA: TGTGCCAGCAGCCGAGGGACTGCCAATGAGCAGTTCTTC.

The sample holds many counts of this clonotype. V usage is TRBV6-1 and J usage is TRBJ1-5, with D unclear. Germline V gives CDR1 MNHNS, CDR2 SASEGT. V lost 2 bases, J lost 10 bases, and 12 bases lay in between. The CDR3 covers 13 residues. In DNA form, the CDR3 reads TGTGCCAGCAGTGAACATATGAGGGAACCCCAGCATTTT. Encoded protein: CASSEHMREPQHF.

There are many counts of this clonotype. CDR3 amino acids: CSAQSHEREGDEQYF. The CDR3 DNA reads TGCAGTGCACAAAGCCATGAGCGGGAGGGTGACGAGCAGTACTTC. V gene TRBV20-1 combines with J gene TRBJ2-7; 10 nucleotides line up with TRBD2. The germline V gene encodes CDR1 DFQATT and CDR2 SNEGSKA (reference sequence). J was trimmed by 5 bases and V by 6 bases; bases with no gene match: 13. This CDR3 has 15 amino acids.

This clonotype was seen many times. This sequence joins TRBV5-1 and TRBJ2-3, with D unresolved. CDR1 and CDR2 from the germline V gene are SGHRS and YFSETQ. This CDR3 is 15 amino acids long. Deletions cut 0 bases from V and 4 bases from J, with 12 bases between. The CDR3 bases are TGCGCCAGCAGCTTGGCGACGGCCCGACCAGATACGCAGTATTTT. This codes for CASSLATARPDTQYF.

This clonotype was observed many times. V gene TRBV2 combines with J gene TRBJ1-4; TRBD1 agrees at 9 bases. The CDR3 is made up of 14 amino acids. The V gene's germline CDR1 is SNHLY and CDR2 FYNNEI. V was pared by 6 bases and J by 5 bases, with 4 bases of the junction left unmatched. The CDR3 reads CASRPDRGNEKLFF. The CDR3, as DNA: TGTGCCAGCAGACCGGACAGGGGCAATGAAAAACTGTTTTTT.